This T cell receptor (beta chain) was obtained from a study of blood T cell repertoires in COVID-19. Profiling relied on immunoSEQ multiplex PCR, and the TCRdb table lists in-frame clones only, not all of them. Here the sample spans about 170,000 clones, roughly 83% being singletons. V was trimmed by 2 bases and J by 15 bases, leaving 14 bases between them. CDR3 length equals 12 residues. The V gene's germline CDR1 is SGHDT and CDR2 YYEEEE. This TCR was recovered from a man between 18 and 35 years old with active or convalescent COVID-19. This chain joins TRBV5-6 and TRBJ1-4; possible D gene TRBD1, 5 bases. Specimen: peripheral blood. Here the CDR3 DNA reads TGTGCCAGCAGCTTATCAGGGCTGCTCTTGTTTTTT. This encodes CASSLSGLLLFF.